These T cell receptor beta chains were read from a single sample in a study of cytomegalovirus exposure and HLA in healthy donors. The repertoire was sequenced with immunoSEQ multiplex PCR; TCRdb's copy has only in-frame clones and lacks some. The data hold approximately 160,000 clones, with approximately 72% observed a single time. The sequenced sample consisted of PBMCs. The receptors here all came from a man younger than 35 in good health and CMV-seronegative. Each CDR3 is given with its conserved first and last residue. A D gene is named only where the DNA matches it firmly. Size is stated for part of the rows, as once, few or many counts, or as a class when the clone is expanded.

clone size: -
D gene: -
V gene: TRBV27
CDR3 length: 15
J gene: TRBJ1-3
CDR3 protein: CASSLSGGSGNTIYF
CDR3 DNA: TGTGCCAGCAGTTTATCCGGGGGATCTGGAAACACCATATATTTT

clone size: -
D gene: -
V gene: TRBV30
CDR3 length: 13
J gene: TRBJ1-5
CDR3 protein: CAAGGTPGQPQHF
CDR3 DNA: TGTGCGGCGGGGGGGACCCCCGGTCAGCCCCAGCATTTT

clone size: -
D gene: -
V gene: TRBV4-3
CDR3 length: 17
J gene: TRBJ2-4
CDR3 protein: CASSQEGALGGGNIQYF
CDR3 DNA: TGCGCCAGCAGCCAAGAAGGGGCCTTAGGGGGTGGCAACATTCAGTACTTC

clone size: once
D gene: TRBD2
V gene: TRBV27
CDR3 length: 15
J gene: TRBJ2-1
CDR3 protein: CASSPRLGEGREQFF
CDR3 DNA: TGTGCCAGCAGTCCAAGACTAGGGGAGGGCCGTGAGCAGTTCTTC

clone size: -
D gene: TRBD1
V gene: TRBV7-8
CDR3 length: 19
J gene: TRBJ2-5
CDR3 protein: CASSLYRVSGQGLGETQYF
CDR3 DNA: TGTGCCAGCAGCCTGTACCGGGTTTCGGGACAGGGGTTAGGAGAGACCCAGTACTTC

clone size: -
D gene: -
V gene: TRBV19
CDR3 length: 12
J gene: TRBJ2-7
CDR3 protein: CASSQDTYEQYF
CDR3 DNA: TGTGCCAGTAGTCAGGATACCTACGAGCAGTACTTC

clone size: -
D gene: -
V gene: TRBV28
CDR3 length: 14
J gene: TRBJ2-7
CDR3 protein: CASRRRTGLYEQYF
CDR3 DNA: TGTGCCAGCAGACGACGGACGGGACTCTACGAGCAGTACTTC

clone size: -
D gene: TRBD1
V gene: TRBV6-6
CDR3 length: 16
J gene: TRBJ2-7
CDR3 protein: CASRTLLTGAKYEQYF
CDR3 DNA: TGTGCCAGCAGAACCCTCCTGACAGGGGCAAAATACGAGCAGTACTTC

clone size: -
D gene: -
V gene: TRBV4-1
CDR3 length: 14
J gene: TRBJ2-1
CDR3 protein: CASSPYISGNEQFF
CDR3 DNA: TGCGCCAGCAGCCCCTACATTAGCGGAAATGAGCAGTTCTTC

clone size: -
D gene: -
V gene: TRBV6-1
CDR3 length: 15
J gene: TRBJ2-7
CDR3 protein: CASSEFRSRAYEQYF
CDR3 DNA: TGTGCCAGCAGTGAATTTCGGTCCCGAGCCTACGAGCAGTACTTC

clone size: -
D gene: TRBD2
V gene: TRBV28
CDR3 length: 21
J gene: TRBJ2-3
CDR3 protein: CASSKTRTGTSGVDGSDTQYF
CDR3 DNA: TGTGCCAGCAGTAAGACAAGGACCGGGACTAGCGGGGTGGATGGGTCAGATACGCAGTATTTT

clone size: -
D gene: -
V gene: TRBV19
CDR3 length: 15
J gene: TRBJ1-2
CDR3 protein: CASSTVQSSRFGYTF
CDR3 DNA: TGTGCCAGTAGTACAGTACAGAGCTCTCGTTTTGGCTACACCTTC

clone size: -
D gene: TRBD2
V gene: TRBV5-1
CDR3 length: 13
J gene: TRBJ2-1
CDR3 protein: CASSPGGDNEQFF
CDR3 DNA: TGCGCCAGCAGCCCGGGGGGGGACAATGAGCAGTTCTTC

clone size: -
D gene: TRBD1
V gene: TRBV6-5
CDR3 length: 15
J gene: TRBJ1-6
CDR3 protein: CASRPGTGIFSPLHF
CDR3 DNA: TGTGCCAGCAGACCTGGGACAGGGATTTTCTCACCCCTCCACTTT

clone size: -
D gene: -
V gene: TRBV7-2
CDR3 length: 14
J gene: TRBJ2-5
CDR3 protein: CASSPWDSLQTQYF
CDR3 DNA: TGTGCCAGCAGCCCCTGGGACTCCCTCCAGACCCAGTACTTC

clone size: -
D gene: -
V gene: TRBV13
CDR3 length: 13
J gene: TRBJ2-7
CDR3 protein: CASSGRGGYEQYF
CDR3 DNA: TGTGCCAGCAGCGGAAGGGGAGGCTACGAGCAGTACTTC

clone size: once
D gene: TRBD2
V gene: TRBV4-1
CDR3 length: 13
J gene: TRBJ2-1
CDR3 protein: CASTQAGGPQMFF
CDR3 DNA: TGCGCCAGCACTCAAGCGGGAGGGCCCCAGATGTTCTTC

clone size: -
D gene: TRBD1
V gene: TRBV9
CDR3 length: 20
J gene: TRBJ1-6
CDR3 protein: CASSRGTRRQGQTAYSPLHF
CDR3 DNA: TGTGCCAGCAGCCGGGGAACTAGGCGGCAGGGACAGACAGCGTATTCACCCCTCCACTTT

clone size: few
D gene: -
V gene: TRBV7-2
CDR3 length: 14
J gene: TRBJ2-2
CDR3 protein: CASSLAQGWVELFF
CDR3 DNA: TGTGCCAGCAGCTTAGCGCAGGGTTGGGTGGAGCTGTTTTTT

clone size: -
D gene: -
V gene: TRBV5-4
CDR3 length: 15
J gene: TRBJ1-3
CDR3 protein: CASSGRGGSGNTIYF
CDR3 DNA: TGTGCCAGCAGTGGTCGGGGAGGGTCCGGAAACACCATATATTTT

clone size: -
D gene: TRBD2
V gene: TRBV19
CDR3 length: 16
J gene: TRBJ2-2
CDR3 protein: CASSIAGTGGTGELFF
CDR3 DNA: TGTGCCAGTAGTATAGCTGGGACGGGGGGGACCGGGGAGCTGTTTTTT

clone size: -
D gene: TRBD2
V gene: TRBV25-1
CDR3 length: 16
J gene: TRBJ2-3
CDR3 protein: CASSEMDGRGTDTQYF
CDR3 DNA: TGTGCCAGCAGTGAAATGGACGGGAGGGGCACAGATACGCAGTATTTT

clone size: few
D gene: TRBD1
V gene: TRBV9
CDR3 length: 16
J gene: TRBJ2-4
CDR3 protein: CASSADRGNAKNIQYF
CDR3 DNA: TGTGCCAGCAGCGCGGACAGGGGAAACGCCAAAAACATTCAGTACTTC

clone size: -
D gene: -
V gene: TRBV19
CDR3 length: 15
J gene: TRBJ1-1
CDR3 protein: CASRQGRLGNTEAFF
CDR3 DNA: TGTGCCAGTAGACAGGGCCGCTTAGGGAACACTGAAGCTTTCTTT

clone size: few
D gene: TRBD1
V gene: TRBV19
CDR3 length: 14
J gene: TRBJ2-2
CDR3 protein: CAIGTGLNTGELFF
CDR3 DNA: TGTGCCATCGGGACAGGCCTTAACACCGGGGAGCTGTTTTTT

clone size: -
D gene: TRBD2
V gene: TRBV7-9
CDR3 length: 14
J gene: TRBJ2-7
CDR3 protein: CASSFYGRDYEQYF
CDR3 DNA: TGTGCCAGCAGCTTTTACGGGAGGGATTACGAGCAGTACTTC

clone size: few
D gene: TRBD2
V gene: TRBV6-6
CDR3 length: 15
J gene: TRBJ2-1
CDR3 protein: CASSLLAPSYNEQFF
CDR3 DNA: TGTGCCAGCAGTCTACTAGCGCCCTCCTACAATGAGCAGTTCTTC

clone size: -
D gene: TRBD1
V gene: TRBV30
CDR3 length: 14
J gene: TRBJ1-2
CDR3 protein: CAWSVQGTYYGYTF
CDR3 DNA: TGTGCCTGGAGTGTACAGGGGACATACTATGGCTACACCTTC

clone size: -
D gene: -
V gene: TRBV18
CDR3 length: 14
J gene: TRBJ2-5
CDR3 protein: CASSPLQGGETQYF
CDR3 DNA: TGTGCCAGCTCACCCCTACAGGGGGGGGAGACCCAGTACTTC

clone size: -
D gene: -
V gene: TRBV7-9
CDR3 length: 13
J gene: TRBJ2-7
CDR3 protein: CSSSLRSAYEQYF
CDR3 DNA: TGTTCCAGCAGCCTGCGGAGTGCCTACGAGCAGTACTTC

clone size: few
D gene: TRBD1
V gene: TRBV4-2
CDR3 length: 17
J gene: TRBJ1-1
CDR3 protein: CASSQGGWDRGHTEAFF
CDR3 DNA: TGTGCCAGCAGCCAAGGGGGTTGGGATAGGGGGCACACTGAAGCTTTCTTT

clone size: -
D gene: -
V gene: TRBV27
CDR3 length: 15
J gene: TRBJ2-1
CDR3 protein: CASTRDTELYNEQFF
CDR3 DNA: TGTGCCAGTACACGGGACACCGAATTATACAATGAGCAGTTCTTC

clone size: -
D gene: -
V gene: TRBV5-1
CDR3 length: 14
J gene: TRBJ2-3
CDR3 protein: CASSLGAIENTQYF
CDR3 DNA: TGCGCCAGCAGCCTGGGGGCGATCGAAAATACGCAGTATTTT

clone size: -
D gene: -
V gene: TRBV28
CDR3 length: 14
J gene: TRBJ2-7
CDR3 protein: CASRSPLTGDGQYF
CDR3 DNA: TGTGCCAGCAGGTCTCCGCTCACGGGAGACGGGCAGTACTTC

clone size: few
D gene: -
V gene: TRBV23-1
CDR3 length: 13
J gene: TRBJ2-1
CDR3 protein: CASSQGALNEQFF
CDR3 DNA: TGCGCCAGCAGTCAAGGAGCCCTCAATGAGCAGTTCTTC

clone size: -
D gene: TRBD2
V gene: TRBV28
CDR3 length: 15
J gene: TRBJ2-3
CDR3 protein: CASSRAGVGTDTQYF
CDR3 DNA: TGTGCCAGCAGCCGAGCGGGAGTGGGTACAGATACGCAGTATTTT

clone size: once
D gene: TRBD2
V gene: TRBV10-1
CDR3 length: 17
J gene: TRBJ2-3
CDR3 protein: CASSEHSSGRFTDTQYF
CDR3 DNA: TGCGCCAGCAGTGAGCACTCTAGCGGGAGGTTCACAGATACGCAGTATTTT

clone size: once
D gene: TRBD2
V gene: TRBV7-7
CDR3 length: 15
J gene: TRBJ2-2
CDR3 protein: CATQSFGEGTGELFF
CDR3 DNA: TGTGCCACCCAATCCTTTGGGGAGGGCACCGGGGAGCTGTTTTTT

clone size: -
D gene: -
V gene: TRBV6-5
CDR3 length: 16
J gene: TRBJ1-4
CDR3 protein: CASSYSFLATNEKLFF
CDR3 DNA: TGTGCCAGCAGTTACTCGTTCCTTGCAACTAATGAAAAACTGTTTTTT

clone size: -
D gene: -
V gene: TRBV15
CDR3 length: 14
J gene: TRBJ2-7
CDR3 protein: CATSRDRQVNEQYF
CDR3 DNA: TGTGCCACCAGCAGAGATAGACAGGTCAACGAGCAGTACTTC

clone size: few
D gene: -
V gene: TRBV5-4
CDR3 length: 12
J gene: TRBJ2-1
CDR3 protein: CASSGEPHEQFF
CDR3 DNA: TGTGCCAGCAGCGGGGAGCCGCATGAGCAGTTCTTC

clone size: -
D gene: TRBD1
V gene: TRBV6-1
CDR3 length: 15
J gene: TRBJ2-1
CDR3 protein: CASSSGQGGYNEQFF
CDR3 DNA: TGTGCCAGCAGTTCAGGACAGGGTGGGTACAATGAGCAGTTCTTC

clone size: few
D gene: -
V gene: TRBV7-2
CDR3 length: 15
J gene: TRBJ1-5
CDR3 protein: CASSPGGASNQPQHF
CDR3 DNA: TGTGCCAGCAGTCCCGGGGGGGCGAGCAATCAGCCCCAGCATTTT

clone size: -
D gene: -
V gene: TRBV7-2
CDR3 length: 16
J gene: TRBJ1-1
CDR3 protein: CASSPRGRGGMTEAFF
CDR3 DNA: TGTGCCAGCAGCCCCAGGGGAAGGGGGGGGATGACTGAAGCTTTCTTT

clone size: -
D gene: -
V gene: TRBV10-3
CDR3 length: 15
J gene: TRBJ1-2
CDR3 protein: CAISESGREGYGYTF
CDR3 DNA: TGTGCCATCAGTGAGTCGGGCAGGGAGGGATATGGCTACACCTTC

clone size: -
D gene: -
V gene: TRBV28
CDR3 length: 12
J gene: TRBJ1-1
CDR3 protein: CASSSPGLEAFF
CDR3 DNA: TGTGCCAGCAGTTCCCCAGGGCTAGAAGCTTTCTTT

clone size: -
D gene: -
V gene: TRBV4-1
CDR3 length: 14
J gene: TRBJ1-2
CDR3 protein: CASSQEMGQRGYTF
CDR3 DNA: TGCGCCAGCAGCCAAGAGATGGGGCAACGTGGCTACACCTTC

clone size: -
D gene: TRBD2
V gene: TRBV6-6
CDR3 length: 14
J gene: TRBJ2-3
CDR3 protein: CASSPGLSSDTQYF
CDR3 DNA: TGTGCCAGCAGTCCGGGACTAAGTTCAGATACGCAGTATTTT

clone size: once
D gene: -
V gene: TRBV4-1
CDR3 length: 17
J gene: TRBJ2-5
CDR3 protein: CASSRTRAFQIGETQYF
CDR3 DNA: TGCGCCAGCAGCCGTACGCGGGCATTCCAGATCGGGGAGACCCAGTACTTC

clone size: few
D gene: -
V gene: TRBV30
CDR3 length: 13
J gene: TRBJ1-5
CDR3 protein: CAWANGGDQPQHF
CDR3 DNA: TGTGCCTGGGCTAATGGGGGGGATCAGCCCCAGCATTTT

clone size: -
D gene: TRBD1
V gene: TRBV7-2
CDR3 length: 17
J gene: TRBJ2-7
CDR3 protein: CASSLRGGRGRVYEQYF
CDR3 DNA: TGTGCCAGCAGCTTACGGGGCGGCAGGGGGCGGGTTTACGAGCAGTACTTC

clone size: -
D gene: -
V gene: TRBV15
CDR3 length: 14
J gene: TRBJ2-7
CDR3 protein: CATSRGGHFGEQYF
CDR3 DNA: TGTGCCACCAGCAGAGGAGGACATTTCGGTGAGCAGTACTTC

clone size: few
D gene: TRBD1
V gene: TRBV19
CDR3 length: 17
J gene: TRBJ2-5
CDR3 protein: CASSMGWTGGFQETQYF
CDR3 DNA: TGTGCCAGTAGTATGGGATGGACAGGGGGATTCCAAGAGACCCAGTACTTC

clone size: -
D gene: TRBD2
V gene: TRBV9
CDR3 length: 17
J gene: TRBJ2-1
CDR3 protein: CASSVDPSGISYNEQFF
CDR3 DNA: TGTGCCAGCAGCGTAGATCCTAGCGGGATCTCCTACAATGAGCAGTTCTTC